Below, one T cell receptor (beta chain) is given with its context. Its antigen specificity is not known. Base qualities are missing; no much larger clone stands one base away. The data derive from a study of cytotoxic CD8 clonotypes in ibrutinib-treated CLL (dated by TCRdb to about 2021). Notes on the research overall: The cohort included more than 14 treatment-naive and roughly ten relapsed/refractory patients; 17 to 18 were IGHV unmutated. Partial responses were observed in about 25 patients and complete responses in 2; after a median follow-up of roughly 72 months, remission was maintained in 14 patients and progression was observed in approximately 12. Response samples were obtained after a median of roughly eleven months of treatment, with a range of roughly 6 to 40 months. An average of about 260,000 productive templates and tens of thousands of productive rearrangements was obtained per sample. Longitudinal samples were available for about 30% of the roughly 86 trial participants. Cryopreserved peripheral blood mononuclear cells were collected at three points: before therapy, at response, and at either sustained remission or disease progression. All remission and progressive disease samples were collected while patients were still receiving ibrutinib.

The study at large found these results: An increase in clonality was observed at ibrutinib response, with clonality remaining stable during sustained remission and falling back toward baseline at progression. Baseline clonality was found to be higher than that of age-matched healthy donors and was strongly correlated with circulating CD8+ T-cell counts. Sampling times were not matched between patients in sustained remission and patients whose disease was progressing, and lymph node repertoires were not examined. Public clonotypes were rare and either shrank or stayed stable during treatment, and the rise in clonality at ibrutinib response reflected expansion of private clonotypes.

Via the germline V gene, CDR1 is LGHNT and CDR2 FRNRAP. At the junction V is shortened by 7 bases and J by 5 bases; bases outside the gene matches: 13. CDR3 length: 15 amino acids, cysteine to phenylalanine. Just CDR3 DNA is preserved here, 45 bases in frame from base 1. The time point label for this specimen denotes: approximately 11 months on ibrutinib. For TCR beta library preparation, approximately 2 micrograms of genomic DNA was extracted from cryopreserved PBMCs. High-throughput TCR beta sequencing was performed on longitudinal blood samples from CLL patients receiving ibrutinib monotherapy. The patients took part in an open-label, single-center phase 2 trial of ibrutinib monotherapy. A MiSeq instrument was used for deep resolution sequencing, which targeted depths ranging from 1 in 1 million up to 1 in 200,000 T cells, with coverage averaging 10x for each clonotype. TCR beta libraries were generated with the immunoSEQ hsTCRB Kit. The original methods were these. ImmunoSEQ Data Assistant and ImmunoSEQ Analyzer were used for data analysis, and V, D and J genes were assigned according to IMGT definitions. Clonality, with values ranging from 0 to 1, was calculated as one minus the normalized Shannon entropy of productive rearrangement frequencies. Only overrepresented clonotypes making up at least 0.05% of the repertoire of each patient were included in the public clonotype analysis. Some 13 age-matched healthy donor repertoires from immuneACCESS served as clonality controls. TCRdb holds this immuneACCESS table with in-frame rearrangements only. Some clones are missing; in checked studies, unresolved V genes explain under half, and the rest has no known cause. V, J and clone size reflect that table, while D and trimming were determined from the DNA. This sample has 140,000 or so clones in its table, and 79% of those were observed once. The ten largest make up about 13% of the sample.

This chain joins TRBV12-5 to TRBJ2-5, and TRBD1 matches 7 of the central bases. Material: PBMCs, obtained after 12 months of ibrutinib treatment. This receptor was taken from a human donor with chronic lymphocytic leukemia. CDR3 protein: CASVLGEGAEETQYF. The nucleotide sequence reads as follows: TGTGCTAGTGTCTTGGGAGAGGGGGCCGAGGAGACCCAGTACTTC. Where the CDR3 stops, the reference TRBV12-5 and TRBJ2-5 genes take over; the full variable domain is DARVTQTPRHKVTEMGQEVTMRCQPILGHNTVFWYRQTMMQGLELLAYFRNRAPLDDSGMPKDRFSAEMPDATLATLKIQPSEPRDSAVYFCASVLGEGAEETQYFGPGTRLLVL.